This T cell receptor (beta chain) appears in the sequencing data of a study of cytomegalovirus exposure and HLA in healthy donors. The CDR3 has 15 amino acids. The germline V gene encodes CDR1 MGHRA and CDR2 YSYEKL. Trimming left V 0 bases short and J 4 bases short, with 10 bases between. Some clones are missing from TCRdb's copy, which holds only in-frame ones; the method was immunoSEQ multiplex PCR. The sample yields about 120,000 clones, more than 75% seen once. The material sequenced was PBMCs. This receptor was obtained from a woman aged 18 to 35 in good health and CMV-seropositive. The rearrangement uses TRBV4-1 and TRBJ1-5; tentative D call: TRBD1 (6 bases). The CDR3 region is CASSQDPGANQPQHF. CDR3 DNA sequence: TGCGCCAGCAGCCAAGATCCAGGGGCTAATCAGCCCCAGCATTTT.